Sequencing of this TCR beta chain was carried out in a study of PD-1 blockade in mismatch repair-deficient tumors. Looking at the study overall: Patients had about a dozen mismatch repair-deficient cancer types and were previously treated and progressing. Study-wide findings and caveats: Tumor-resident clones, often undetectable pretreatment in blood, expanded then contracted after pembrolizumab.

Regarding this clone: Its target is unknown.

Data came from immunoSEQ multiplex PCR; TCRdb stores just in-frame clones and leaves some out. The sample yields approximately 80,000 clones, roughly 80% seen once. The germline gives CDR1 KGHSH, CDR2 LQKENI. Trimming took off 2 bases at V and 1 base at J, with 9 bases between the two ends. This CDR3 comprises 15 residues. All patients were mismatch repair deficient, assessed by either PCR or immunohistochemistry. The sample consisted of peripheral blood, taken 44 weeks after starting pembrolizumab. The V call is TRBV18, the J call TRBJ1-5, with D possibly being TRBD1 (5 bases). This receptor was identified in an adult with mismatch repair-deficient cancer. The CDR3, as DNA: TGTGCCAGCTCACCAGCAGGGACGAGCAATCAGCCCCAGCATTTT. This gives the protein CASSPAGTSNQPQHF.